The 16 T cell receptor beta chains below all came from one sample that was sequenced in a study of T cell responses to AZD1222 COVID-19 vaccine. Assay: immunoSEQ multiplex PCR; the TCRdb copy retains only in-frame clones and omits some. In the table there are some 130,000 clones, under 90% of which are singletons. This specimen consisted of peripheral blood, obtained on day 0 of AZD1222 vaccination. The receptors were sampled from an adult in good health.

The chain links TRBV24-1 to TRBJ2-7; tentative D call: TRBD1 (6 bases). V was shortened by 4 bases and J by 4 bases, with 19 bases between the two germline ends. This CDR3 has 16 amino acids. Germline CDR1 and CDR2: KGHDR and SFDVKD. The CDR3 region is CATSDSRGLKRYEQYF. CDR3 nucleotides: TGTGCCACCAGTGACTCCAGGGGTTTAAAGAGGTACGAGCAGTACTTC.

V is TRBV2 and J is TRBJ2-5, with D uncertain. Trimming shortened V by 5 bases and J by 1 base, and 8 bases separated the two germline ends. The CDR3 consists of 13 residues. Germline lookup yields CDR1 SNHLY and CDR2 FYNNEI. CDR3 loop: CASSFSLQETQYF. The CDR3 DNA reads as TGTGCCAGCAGTTTTAGCCTCCAAGAGACCCAGTACTTC.

V usage is TRBV7-3 and J usage is TRBJ2-3; TRBD1 agrees at 9 bases. Trimming removed 3 bases from V and 2 bases from J; junction bases left unmatched: 3. CDR1 and CDR2 from the germline V gene are SGHTA and FQGTGA. The CDR3 is 15 amino acids. The CDR3 DNA sequence: TGTGCCAGCAGCTTCCGGGACAGGGCCACAGATACGCAGTATTTT. This encodes CASSFRDRATDTQYF. Full variable domain (remainder filled in from reference TRBV7-3 and TRBJ2-3): GAGVSQTPSNKVTEKGKYVELRCDPISGHTALYWYRQSLGQGPEFLIYFQGTGAADDSGLPNDRFFAVRPEGSVSTLKIQRTERGDSAVYLCASSFRDRATDTQYFGPGTRLTVL.

The chain employs TRBV12-3 or TRBV12-4 and TRBJ2-1; D gene ambiguous. This CDR3 region has 13 residues. With 7 bases removed from V and 7 bases from J, the gap between germline ends came to 14 bases. The CDR3 is CASMDNSRNEQFF. CDR3 nucleotides: TGTGCCAGCATGGATAATAGCCGGAATGAGCAGTTCTTC.

This chain uses TRBV28 with TRBJ1-4; TRBD1 agrees at 9 bases. Looked up from germline, CDR1 is MDHEN and CDR2 is SYDVKM. The J segment lost 10 bases and the V segment lost 6 bases, leaving 9 bases of the junction unmatched. There are 14 residues in the CDR3. The CDR3 loop is CASSETLTGGKLFF. For the CDR3, the DNA is TGTGCCAGCAGCGAGACCCTGACAGGGGGAAAACTGTTTTTT.

This chain joins TRBV9 and TRBJ2-1; 8 nucleotides line up with TRBD2. CDR3 size: 16 residues. The junction had 8 bases not matched to a gene; V was cut back by 6 bases and J by 0 bases. Germline V lookup: CDR1 SGDLS, CDR2 YYNGEE. As DNA, the CDR3 is TGTGCCAGCAACCTAGCGGGTCGGAGCTCCTACAATGAGCAGTTCTTC. Translation gives CASNLAGRSSYNEQFF.

In this sample, this clone turned up once. CDR3 DNA sequence: TGTGCCAGTAGTCCAAGACAGGGGGTAGACCTCGAGCAGTACTTC. Its protein is CASSPRQGVDLEQYF. This chain links TRBV19 with TRBJ2-7; 9 nucleotides agree with TRBD1. The trim removed 5 bases at V and 6 bases at J, leaving 11 bases unmatched. CDR1 and CDR2 from the germline V gene are LNHDA and SQIVND (reference sequence). This CDR3 is 15 amino acids long.

The chain combines TRBV28 with TRBJ1-4; no clear D gene. The CDR3 sequence is 12 residues long. Per the germline V gene, CDR1 is MDHEN and CDR2 is SYDVKM. V lost 5 bases and J 7 bases, leaving 8 bases between the germline ends. The CDR3 loop reads CASSIVSEKLFF. In DNA form, the CDR3 reads TGTGCCAGCAGTATCGTCAGTGAAAAACTGTTTTTT.

The gene calls are TRBV9 and TRBJ1-2, with 7 nucleotides matching TRBD1. The ends lost 7 bases at V and 4 bases at J; junction bases unmatched: 13. Germline assignment: CDR1 SGDLS and CDR2 YYNGEE. This CDR3 contains 15 residues. The CDR3 loop is CASAEGTVDAYGYTF. CDR3 in DNA: TGTGCCAGCGCAGAGGGGACAGTTGATGCCTATGGCTACACCTTC.

Of note for this clone: One end of the junction varies from germline; a read error may be responsible. The chain couples TRBV28 to TRBJ2-5, with TRBD2 as a possible D gene (6 bases). Germline V gene lookup returns CDR1 MDHEN and CDR2 SYDVKM. The CDR3 runs to 13 residues. The CDR3 loop reads CASRRLVQQTQYF. DNA of the CDR3: TGTGCCAGCAGGAGACTAGTCCAACAGACCCAGTACTTC.

J is TRBJ2-1 and V is TRBV4-3; 14 nucleotides agree with TRBD2. The V and J ends lost 0 bases and 8 bases, in that order; junction bases with no gene match: 6. CDR1 is LGHNA and CDR2 is YSLEER in the germline V gene. The CDR3 contains 17 residues. The chain's CDR3 is CASSQDQGLAGVDEQFF. The CDR3 nucleotides are TGCGCCAGCAGCCAAGATCAGGGACTAGCGGGGGTCGATGAGCAGTTCTTC.

This chain connects TRBV30 to TRBJ2-3; 7 bases align to TRBD2. The CDR3 covers 16 residues. The V segment lost 2 bases and the J segment 3 bases; nucleotides outside the gene matches: 11. Germline CDR1 and CDR2: GTSNPN and SVGIG (reference sequence). The CDR3 bases are TGTGCCTGGAGTCCGTGGGGGAAGGGAGGGACAGATACGCAGTATTTT. Translating it yields CAWSPWGKGGTDTQYF.

The chain couples TRBV14 to TRBJ1-5; TRBD1 is a possible D gene (5 bases). This CDR3 region has 14 residues. Germline V gives CDR1 SGHDN, CDR2 FVKESK. V lost 1 base, J lost 2 bases, and 6 bases lay in between. The CDR3 loop reads CASSQVGGNQPQHF. The CDR3 region has the DNA TGTGCCAGCAGCCAAGTGGGGGGCAATCAGCCCCAGCATTTT.

The chain links TRBV19 to TRBJ1-2; TRBD1 aligns across 11 bases. Losses at the gene ends were 4 bases for V and 4 bases for J; bases not matched to a gene: 2. Germline V lookup: CDR1 LNHDA, CDR2 SQIVND (reference sequence). The CDR3 runs 14 residues. As DNA, the CDR3 is TGTGCCAGTAGTAGAGGACAGGGGGCCTATGGCTACACCTTC. The encoded protein is CASSRGQGAYGYTF.

This chain's CDR3 is CASSIPTRAVALHF. Written as DNA, the CDR3 is TGTGCCAGTAGTATCCCGACACGGGCGGTTGCCCTCCACTTT. The chain has TRBV19 and TRBJ1-6, with D unclear. The V end lost 3 bases, the J end lost 14 bases, and 17 bases lay between the germline ends. The CDR3 extends over 14 amino acids. Germline V gene sequence: CDR1 LNHDA, CDR2 SQIVND (reference sequence).

The sample holds one count of this clone. This sequence joins TRBV12-5 and TRBJ2-5, with 8 bases that match TRBD2. V lost 2 bases and J lost 5; bases outside the gene matches: 10. Germline loops: CDR1 LGHNT, CDR2 FRNRAP. The CDR3 length is 16 residues. CDR3 residues: CASGLTSGTSGETQYF. In nucleotides, the CDR3 is TGTGCTAGTGGTTTGACCTCCGGGACTAGTGGGGAGACCCAGTACTTC.